This paragraph reports one TCR beta chain. The antigen remains undetermined. The sample comes from a study of a mutant IDH1 vaccine in newly diagnosed glioma. Time point denoted: week 35, safety follow-up. Each vaccine dose was 300 ug of mutant IDH1 20-mer peptide, with topical imiquimod. Study-level results: Across multiple MHC alleles, 90% to 95% of patients had vaccine-induced responses.

The CDR3 totals 19 residues. The V gene's germline CDR1 is MRHNA and CDR2 SNTAGT. V trimming: 5 bases; J trimming: 4 bases; junction bases outside the gene matches: 18. TCRdb's table, derived via immunoSEQ multiplex PCR, lists solely in-frame clones and lacks some. The table includes about 54,000 clones, around four fifths detected once. The chain is built from TRBV6-4 and TRBJ2-1; 9 nucleotides match TRBD2. Material: PBMCs, obtained from a glioma patient whose treatment included an IDH1 peptide vaccine. The TCR comes from a woman younger than 35 with glioma. For the CDR3, the DNA is TGTGCCAGCAGTTCCTTCGGGACTAGCCACGGGACAGATTACAATGAGCAGTTCTTC. Translating gives CASSSFGTSHGTDYNEQFF.